This T cell receptor (beta chain) was identified during a study of cytomegalovirus exposure and HLA in healthy donors. About the study: Genetic ancestry analysis placed about 80% of the 300 to 500 donors that were genotyped in the Caucasian-associated cluster.

Broader study findings: Across donors, most TCRs were seen rarely, yet some public ones were widespread. A few CMV-associated chains proved CMV antigen-specific in vitro.

The PCR was carried out with 60 Vbeta primers and 13 Jbeta primers. The data were produced by immunoSEQ multiplex PCR, yet TCRdb's version contains in-frame clones alone and is incomplete. This sample has some 130,000 clones, with 82% found just once. Nominally healthy donors provided the samples, though records likely missed some immune exposures. Per the germline V gene, CDR1 is SGHTA and CDR2 is FQGTGA. The germline V and J ends were trimmed by 4 bases and 4 bases, with 14 bases remaining between them. This CDR3 region has 15 residues. As to this clone: Antigen specificity is unknown.

The receptor comes from a male donor in good health and CMV-seropositive. This rearrangement joins TRBV7-3 to TRBJ1-3; no clear D gene. The specimen was PBMCs. The CDR3 region has the DNA TGTGCCAGCAGCTACGTGGGAGGCTCGGGAAACACCATATATTTT. It yields the protein CASSYVGGSGNTIYF. Combining the CDR3 with reference TRBV7-3 and TRBJ1-3 gives the whole variable domain GAGVSQTPSNKVTEKGKYVELRCDPISGHTALYWYRQSLGQGPEFLIYFQGTGAADDSGLPNDRFFAVRPEGSVSTLKIQRTERGDSAVYLCASSYVGGSGNTIYFGEGSWLTVV.